The 32 T cell receptor beta chains below all came from one sample that was sequenced in a study of shared clonotypes between healthy human individuals. Profiled with immunoSEQ multiplex PCR; TCRdb holds only in-frame clones, not every one. The sample holds 2,500,000 or so clones, around nine tenths seen once. Sequenced: naive CD4+ T cells sorted from blood. Described subset: CD45RA+ positively selected. Every receptor here comes from a man younger than 35 in good health.

This clone was counted once. V gene TRBV27 combines with J gene TRBJ2-6, with TRBD1 identical over 8 bases. CDR1 is MNHEY, CDR2 SMNVEV, per germline (reference sequence). The V gene end was trimmed by 5 bases and the J gene end by 2 bases; junction bases not matched to a gene: 8. CDR3 length equals 17 residues. CDR3 bases: TGTGCCAGCAGTGCCGGGACAGGATTGCCTGGGGCCAACGTCCTGACTTTC. Translated: CASSAGTGLPGANVLTF.

This sequence joins TRBV18 and TRBJ2-1; TRBD2 might be the D (7 bases). CDR1 is KGHSH, CDR2 LQKENI, per germline. V lost 7 bases, J lost 7 bases, and 14 bases lay in between. This CDR3 is 13 amino acids long. Here the CDR3 DNA reads TGTGCCAGCTGGGGGGGGCTCGGGAATGAGCAGTTCTTC. Protein: CASWGGLGNEQFF.

The chain carries TRBV21-1 and TRBJ1-5; the table's D call, TRBD1, has no DNA check behind it. TRBV21-1 is an annotated pseudogene. The CDR3 is made up of 13 amino acids. Here the CDR3 reads CASSKGPNQPQHF. CDR3 nucleotides: TGTGCCAGCAGCAAAGGGCCTAATCAGCCCCAGCATTTT.

On this clone: The same CDR3 is also encoded by other DNA sequences in this sample. The V gene is TRBV2, the J gene TRBJ2-7; a possible D gene is TRBD1 (6 bases). Trimming shortened V by 6 bases and J by 3 bases, and 9 bases separated the two germline ends. CDR1 and CDR2 (germline): SNHLY, FYNNEI. The CDR3 sequence is 12 residues long. In nucleotides, the CDR3 is TGTGCCAGCAGGTTACAGGGCTACGAGCAGTACTTC. It is translated as CASRLQGYEQYF.

Note on this clone: The sample has other DNA sequences that encode this CDR3 too. V is TRBV5-4 and J is TRBJ1-6; TRBD1 matches 11 bases. The CDR3 loop spans 14 amino acids. Germline V gives CDR1 SGHNT, CDR2 YYREEE (reference sequence). V trimming: 4 bases; J trimming: 8 bases; junction bases outside the gene matches: 2. The CDR3, as DNA: TGTGCCAGCAGCCGGGACAGGGGGGATTCACCCCTCCACTTT. Its translation: CASSRDRGDSPLHF.

This clone was observed once. This sample includes further DNA sequences coding for the same CDR3. The V and J genes are TRBV5-4 and TRBJ2-6; D is possibly TRBD1 (6 bases). Germline V lookup: CDR1 SGHNT, CDR2 YYREEE (reference sequence). V lost 0 bases and J 2 bases, leaving 6 bases between the germline ends. The CDR3 is 15 amino acids. The CDR3 loop reads CASSLAGAGANVLTF. CDR3 coding DNA: TGTGCCAGCAGCTTGGCAGGGGCTGGGGCCAACGTCCTGACTTTC.

This chain uses TRBV10-3 with TRBJ1-1; D gene ambiguous. Germline values: CDR1 ENHRY, CDR2 SYGVKD. Deletions cut 6 bases from V and 5 bases from J, with 22 bases between. The length of the CDR3 is 16 residues. This chain's CDR3 is CAIRPGVVEGRTEAFF. The CDR3 DNA reads TGTGCCATCAGGCCGGGCGTTGTCGAGGGAAGGACTGAAGCTTTCTTT.

This chain links TRBV9 with TRBJ2-4; TRBD2 matches at 12 bases. Germline-derived CDR1 and CDR2 are SGDLS and YYNGEE. CDR3 size: 16 residues. J lost 7 bases, V lost 3 bases, and 8 bases had no gene match. This CDR3 reads CASSAASGGAGNIQYF. For the CDR3, the DNA is TGTGCCAGCAGCGCCGCTAGCGGGGGGGCCGGGAACATTCAGTACTTC.

With regard to this clone: Distinct nucleotide sequences in the sample also encode this CDR3. The gene calls are TRBV18 and TRBJ2-5; maybe TRBD2 (5 bases). Between the trimmed V and J ends, which lost 3 bases and 4 bases, there was a span of 12 bases. CDR3 size: 14 residues. The germline V gene encodes CDR1 KGHSH and CDR2 LQKENI. The CDR3 DNA sequence: TGTGCCAGCTCACCTCCGGGAAGGGCAGAGACCCAGTACTTC. It yields the protein CASSPPGRAETQYF.

This clone was observed a few times. The CDR3 bases are TGTGCCAGCAGCAAAGGGAAAGGGGAGTGGACTGAAGCTTTCTTT. Residues: CASSKGKGEWTEAFF. The chain recombines TRBV21-1 with TRBJ1-1. TRBV21-1 is a documented pseudogene. This CDR3 contains 15 residues.

This chain connects TRBV6-1 to TRBJ2-7; D call uncertain. V shed 11 bases and J shed 0 bases, with 20 bases lying between them. CDR1 is MNHNS and CDR2 is SASEGT in the germline V gene. CDR3 length: 15 amino acids. The CDR3 is CAVESGSAASYEQYF. Written as DNA, the CDR3 is TGTGCCGTAGAAAGTGGGTCAGCTGCCTCCTACGAGCAGTACTTC.

The rearrangement links TRBV5-3 to TRBJ2-5; D possibly corresponds to TRBD1 (6 bases). TRBV5-3 is given ORF status, its function remaining uncertain. The CDR3 consists of 14 residues. Trimming left V 4 bases short and J 5 bases short, with 15 bases between. CDR3 sequence reads: CARSEARGKETQYF. In DNA form, the CDR3 reads TGTGCCAGAAGCGAAGCCAGGGGTAAGGAGACCCAGTACTTC.

V is TRBV5-1 and J is TRBJ2-6; 8 bases are a match to TRBD1. CDR1 and CDR2 from the germline V gene are SGHRS and YFSETQ. V was pared by 5 bases and J by 4 bases, with 5 bases of the junction left unmatched. The CDR3 spans 15 residues. DNA for the CDR3: TGCGCCAGCAGAAGGACAGGGTCGGGGGCCAACGTCCTGACTTTC. It yields the protein CASRRTGSGANVLTF.

About this clone: This CDR3 is also generated by other DNA sequences in the sample. V gene TRBV27 combines with J gene TRBJ1-2; the D is unclear. The ends were cut back, 0 bases at V and 8 bases at J, with 10 bases in the middle. Germline CDR1 MNHEY, CDR2 SMNVEV (reference sequence). The length of the CDR3 is 13 residues. CDR3 sequence (DNA): TGTGCCAGCAGTTTATCAGGTGTCGGGGGCTACACCTTC. Translated, it gives CASSLSGVGGYTF.

This chain connects TRBV18 to TRBJ1-3; a possible D gene is TRBD1 (6 bases). Deletions cut 6 bases from V and 2 bases from J, with 8 bases between. CDR1 is KGHSH and CDR2 is LQKENI in the germline V gene. The CDR3 runs 13 residues. The CDR3 nucleotides read TGTGCCAGCTCGGACAGCCCTGGAAACACCATATATTTT. As protein: CASSDSPGNTIYF.

Points on this clone: At the DNA level, this CDR3 is encoded by other sequences in the same sample as well. The V gene is TRBV18, the J gene TRBJ1-2, with 7 bases matching TRBD1. CDR3 length: 13 amino acids. Per germline, CDR1 KGHSH and CDR2 LQKENI. Losses at the gene ends were 3 bases for V and 4 bases for J; bases not matched to a gene: 2. This chain's CDR3 is CASSPTGIYGYTF. The CDR3 DNA reads as TGTGCCAGCTCACCGACAGGGATCTATGGCTACACCTTC.

This chain uses TRBV4-1 with TRBJ1-1; 8 bases agree with TRBD1. Per the germline V gene, CDR1 is MGHRA and CDR2 is YSYEKL. This CDR3 contains 16 residues. The J segment lost 0 bases and the V segment lost 6 bases, leaving 9 bases of the junction unmatched. The CDR3: CASRLGDRTMNTEAFF. The CDR3 DNA sequence: TGCGCCAGCAGACTCGGGGACAGGACTATGAACACTGAAGCTTTCTTT.

The genes are TRBV18 and TRBJ2-7; 7 bases match TRBD1. CDR3 length: 12 amino acids. Unmatched junction bases numbered 2, after V lost 4 bases and J lost 5 bases. Germline CDR1 is KGHSH and CDR2 is LQKENI. The CDR3 protein is CASSQQGNEQYF. CDR3 DNA: TGTGCCAGCTCACAACAGGGGAACGAGCAGTACTTC.

In this sample, this clone turned up once. The rearrangement links TRBV29-1 to TRBJ2-3; 8 bases map to TRBD2. V lost 1 base and J lost 5; bases outside the gene matches: 5. Germline loops: CDR1 SQVTM, CDR2 ANQGSEA. The CDR3 is made up of 14 amino acids. Here the CDR3 reads CSVEAGGRGDTQYF. CDR3 coding DNA: TGCAGCGTTGAAGCGGGAGGGCGGGGAGATACGCAGTATTTT.

The genes are TRBV18 and TRBJ2-7; D not certain. This CDR3 contains 15 residues. The V end lost 6 bases, the J end lost 1 base, and 16 bases lay between the germline ends. The germline V gene has CDR1 KGHSH and CDR2 LQKENI. DNA of the CDR3: TGTGCCAGCTCTGAGTGGGATAGTGGGTCCTACGAGCAGTACTTC. Translating gives CASSEWDSGSYEQYF.

The chain has TRBV15 and TRBJ1-5, with D unresolved. The germline V and J ends were trimmed by 0 bases and 13 bases, with 13 bases remaining between them. Germline V gives CDR1 LNHNV, CDR2 YYDKDF (reference sequence). The CDR3 loop spans 13 amino acids. The CDR3 sequence is CATSRDQWNLQHF. The DNA for the CDR3 is TGTGCCACCAGCAGAGATCAGTGGAATCTTCAGCATTTT.

The chain is built from TRBV11-2 and TRBJ1-4, with D uncertain. Trimming cost V 5 bases and J 3 bases, with 13 bases left between them. Per the germline V gene, CDR1 is SGHAT and CDR2 is FQNNGV. CDR3 length: 15 amino acids. CDR3 coding DNA: TGTGCCAGCAGCGAACTCGGGTGGGCTAATGAAAAACTGTTTTTT. Protein sequence: CASSELGWANEKLFF.

The chain carries TRBV5-1 and TRBJ1-2; D not resolved. The germline gives CDR1 SGHRS, CDR2 YFSETQ. Between the trimmed V and J ends, which lost 0 bases and 0 bases, there was a span of 9 bases. The CDR3 contains 15 residues. CDR3 bases: TGCGCCAGCAGCTTGGTGGTCGGACCTAACTATGGCTACACCTTC. This translates into CASSLVVGPNYGYTF.

The chain joins TRBV5-1 to TRBJ2-5; no firm D call. Germline assignment: CDR1 SGHRS and CDR2 YFSETQ. V was cut by 0 bases and J by 4 bases, with 13 bases left in between. The length of the CDR3 is 15 residues. The CDR3 reads CASSLGHVGRETQYF. The CDR3 DNA reads TGCGCCAGCAGCTTGGGCCACGTTGGTCGAGAGACCCAGTACTTC.

The V and J genes are TRBV28 and TRBJ2-1; D gene uncertain. Per the germline V gene, CDR1 is MDHEN and CDR2 is SYDVKM. This CDR3 is 15 amino acids long. V was trimmed by 2 bases and J by 5 bases, leaving 13 bases between them. This CDR3 reads CASSLRVVADNEQFF. CDR3 DNA sequence: TGTGCCAGCAGTTTAAGGGTGGTTGCCGACAATGAGCAGTTCTTC.

The V gene is TRBV7-8, the J gene TRBJ2-7, with D tentatively TRBD1 (6 bases). V was cut by 1 base and J by 3 bases, with 10 bases left in between. Germline CDR1 reads SGHVS; CDR2 reads FQNEAQ. The CDR3 extends over 14 amino acids. The CDR3: CASSLGTANYEQYF. CDR3 nucleotides: TGTGCCAGCAGCTTAGGGACAGCTAACTACGAGCAGTACTTC. Based on the CDR3 plus reference TRBV7-8 and TRBJ2-7, the full variable domain is GAGVSQSPRYKVAKRGQDVALRCDPISGHVSLFWYQQALGQGPEFLTYFQNEAQLDKSGLPSDRFFAERPEGSVSTLKIQRTQQEDSAVYLCASSLGTANYEQYFGPGTRLTVT.

The rearrangement joins TRBV2 to TRBJ2-1, with 7 bases that match TRBD2. V was clipped by 7 bases and J by 2 bases; unmatched bases: 5. CDR3 length equals 14 residues. CDR1 and CDR2 from the germline V gene are SNHLY and FYNNEI. The CDR3 DNA reads TGTGCCAGCACCACGGGACTACCCTACAATGAGCAGTTCTTC. Encoded protein: CASTTGLPYNEQFF.

As to this clone: Other DNA sequences in this sample translate to the same CDR3. V gene TRBV5-1 combines with J gene TRBJ1-4; no firm D call. V was clipped by 1 base and J by 0 bases, with 7 bases between them. CDR3 length: 15 amino acids. Germline V gives CDR1 SGHRS, CDR2 YFSETQ. CDR3 DNA sequence: TGCGCCAGCAGCTTGAGTACAGCAACTAATGAAAAACTGTTTTTT. It yields the protein CASSLSTATNEKLFF.

This chain uses TRBV2 with TRBJ1-5, with 10 bases matching TRBD1. CDR1 is SNHLY, CDR2 FYNNEI, per germline. CDR3 size: 14 residues. The trim removed 6 bases at V and 3 bases at J, leaving 2 bases unmatched. The CDR3 protein is CASRGTGDNQPQHF. Here the CDR3 DNA reads TGTGCCAGCAGGGGGACAGGGGACAATCAGCCCCAGCATTTT.

The rearrangement joins TRBV15 to TRBJ2-3; TRBD1 matches at 7 bases. V trimming: 5 bases; J trimming: 4 bases; junction bases outside the gene matches: 6. The CDR3 sequence is 14 residues long. The germline CDR1 and CDR2 sequences are LNHNV and YYDKDF (reference sequence). The CDR3 DNA reads as TGTGCCACCAGCGGCAGGGGGAAAGCAGATACGCAGTATTTT. It yields the protein CATSGRGKADTQYF.

The chain combines TRBV6-6 with TRBJ1-5; TRBD1 matches 7 bases. The J segment lost 6 bases and the V segment lost 4 bases, leaving 6 bases of the junction unmatched. Germline V lookup: CDR1 MNHNY, CDR2 SVGAGI (reference sequence). There are 14 residues in the CDR3. CDR3 sequence (DNA): TGTGCCAGCAGTTCCCTAGGGGGCACTCAGCCCCAGCATTTT. Translating it yields CASSSLGGTQPQHF.

The sample holds one count of this clone. The chain links TRBV7-2 to TRBJ2-5; no clear D. The V and J ends lost 5 bases and 5 bases respectively, with 15 bases between them. Germline lookup yields CDR1 SGHTA and CDR2 FQGNSA. CDR3 length: 14 amino acids. CDR3 coding DNA: TGTGCCAGCAGCCCTAGTAATATGGGGGAGACCCAGTACTTC. It specifies CASSPSNMGETQYF.